These T cell receptor beta chains were read from a single sample in a study of T cell responses to AZD1222 COVID-19 vaccine. The assay was immunoSEQ multiplex PCR, and TCRdb's table has in-frame clones only and misses some. The profile shows about 260,000 clones, approximately 93% of them singletons. The input for sequencing was peripheral blood, taken on day 0 of AZD1222 vaccination. These receptors were obtained from an adult in good health. Each CDR3 is given with its conserved first and last residue. The D gene is left open where the match is weak. Clone size is given for some rows only: seen once, a few or many times, or a class if the clone is expanded.

abundance: .
d_gene: TRBD1
j_gene: TRBJ1-2
v_gene: TRBV29-1
len: 12
CDR3aa: CSVPDRGRGYTF
CDR3nt: TGCAGCGTCCCTGACAGGGGGAGAGGCTACACCTTC

abundance: once
d_gene: .
j_gene: TRBJ2-7
v_gene: TRBV21-1
len: 15
CDR3aa: CASNSNPGLAREQYF
CDR3nt: TGTGCCAGCAACTCCAATCCGGGACTAGCGCGCGAGCAGTACTTC

abundance: .
d_gene: TRBD2
j_gene: TRBJ2-3
v_gene: TRBV11-2
len: 17
CDR3aa: CASSLGVAGGRADTQYF
CDR3nt: TGTGCCAGCAGCTTAGGGGTAGCGGGGGGCCGTGCAGATACGCAGTATTTT

abundance: .
d_gene: .
j_gene: TRBJ1-2
v_gene: TRBV27
len: 15
CDR3aa: CASSLSGTPNYGYTF
CDR3nt: TGTGCCAGCAGTTTATCAGGGACACCGAACTATGGCTACACCTTC

abundance: once
d_gene: TRBD1
j_gene: TRBJ1-2
v_gene: TRBV15
len: 14
CDR3aa: CATSRDRGLGGYTF
CDR3nt: TGTGCCACCAGCAGAGACAGGGGGCTTGGTGGCTACACCTTC

abundance: .
d_gene: TRBD2
j_gene: TRBJ2-7
v_gene: TRBV3-1/TRBV3-2
len: 17
CDR3aa: CASSQGGLVGDTGEQYF
CDR3nt: TGTGCCAGCAGCCAAGGGGGACTAGTTGGGGACACTGGAGAGCAGTACTTC

abundance: .
d_gene: .
j_gene: TRBJ1-1
v_gene: TRBV2
len: 14
CDR3aa: CASSENESGTEAFF
CDR3nt: TGTGCCAGCAGTGAGAATGAATCGGGCACTGAAGCTTTCTTT

abundance: few
d_gene: .
j_gene: TRBJ1-1
v_gene: TRBV20-1
len: 11
CDR3aa: CSARVLAEAFF
CDR3nt: TGCAGTGCTAGAGTCCTTGCTGAAGCTTTCTTT

abundance: once
d_gene: TRBD2
j_gene: TRBJ2-7
v_gene: TRBV5-4
len: 16
CDR3aa: CASSLGGLAGAYEQYF
CDR3nt: TGTGCCAGCAGCTTGGGAGGACTAGCGGGAGCCTACGAGCAGTACTTC

abundance: .
d_gene: TRBD2
j_gene: TRBJ2-7
v_gene: TRBV6-5
len: 14
CDR3aa: CASRSTSGPYEQYF
CDR3nt: TGTGCCAGCAGGTCCACTAGCGGACCCTACGAGCAGTACTTC

abundance: .
d_gene: TRBD2
j_gene: TRBJ2-1
v_gene: TRBV6-5
len: 14
CDR3aa: CASSLLAGVTEQFF
CDR3nt: TGTGCCAGCAGCCTACTAGCGGGAGTGACTGAGCAGTTCTTC

abundance: .
d_gene: .
j_gene: TRBJ2-7
v_gene: TRBV7-9
len: 13
CDR3aa: CASSLAGVYEQYF
CDR3nt: TGTGCCAGCAGCTTAGCGGGAGTCTACGAGCAGTACTTC

abundance: few
d_gene: TRBD2
j_gene: TRBJ2-7
v_gene: TRBV11-2
len: 14
CDR3aa: CASSNPSGLYEQYF
CDR3nt: TGTGCCAGCAGCAATCCTAGCGGTCTCTACGAGCAGTACTTC

abundance: .
d_gene: .
j_gene: TRBJ1-2
v_gene: TRBV29-1
len: 11
CDR3aa: CSVEGAYGYTF
CDR3nt: TGCAGCGTTGAGGGGGCTTATGGCTACACCTTC

abundance: .
d_gene: .
j_gene: TRBJ1-4
v_gene: TRBV5-1
len: 10
CDR3aa: CARTNEKLFF
CDR3nt: TGCGCCAGGACTAATGAAAAACTGTTTTTT

abundance: once
d_gene: .
j_gene: TRBJ2-3
v_gene: TRBV7-2
len: 15
CDR3aa: CASSSRDLSPDTQYF
CDR3nt: TGTGCCAGCAGCTCCCGGGACCTGAGCCCAGATACGCAGTATTTT

abundance: .
d_gene: .
j_gene: TRBJ2-7
v_gene: TRBV5-8
len: 12
CDR3aa: CASSTGLGEQYF
CDR3nt: TGTGCCAGCAGCACCGGCTTAGGCGAGCAGTACTTC

abundance: .
d_gene: .
j_gene: TRBJ1-3
v_gene: TRBV6-5
len: 15
CDR3aa: CASSPLRNSGNTIYF
CDR3nt: TGTGCCAGCAGTCCTCTTAGAAACTCTGGAAACACCATATATTTT

abundance: .
d_gene: .
j_gene: TRBJ1-5
v_gene: TRBV20-1
len: 12
CDR3aa: CSASRGDQPQHF
CDR3nt: TGCAGTGCCAGTCGGGGGGATCAGCCCCAGCATTTT

abundance: .
d_gene: .
j_gene: TRBJ1-5
v_gene: TRBV12-3/TRBV12-4
len: 11
CDR3aa: CASSLGGAQHF
CDR3nt: TGTGCCAGCAGTTTGGGCGGCGCCCAGCATTTT

abundance: .
d_gene: .
j_gene: TRBJ1-6
v_gene: TRBV6-5
len: 13
CDR3aa: CASTTGRVSPLHF
CDR3nt: TGTGCCAGCACCACGGGCAGGGTCTCACCCCTCCACTTT

abundance: once
d_gene: TRBD2
j_gene: TRBJ2-7
v_gene: TRBV28
len: 18
CDR3aa: CASSPGTSGRVGSYEQYF
CDR3nt: TGTGCCAGCAGTCCTGGGACTAGCGGGAGGGTTGGCTCCTACGAGCAGTACTTC

abundance: .
d_gene: TRBD1
j_gene: TRBJ1-5
v_gene: TRBV5-6
len: 18
CDR3aa: CASTRSGTGGYSNQPQHF
CDR3nt: TGTGCCAGCACAAGATCCGGGACAGGGGGTTATAGCAATCAGCCCCAGCATTTT

abundance: .
d_gene: TRBD1
j_gene: TRBJ2-3
v_gene: TRBV5-4
len: 16
CDR3aa: CASSSTPGQGTDTQYF
CDR3nt: TGTGCCAGCAGCTCCACCCCCGGACAGGGAACAGATACGCAGTATTTT

abundance: once
d_gene: TRBD1
j_gene: TRBJ1-5
v_gene: TRBV6-5
len: 13
CDR3aa: CASVTGTNQPQHF
CDR3nt: TGTGCCAGTGTGACAGGGACGAATCAGCCCCAGCATTTT

abundance: .
d_gene: .
j_gene: TRBJ2-5
v_gene: TRBV9
len: 15
CDR3aa: CASSALPGVGETQYF
CDR3nt: TGTGCCAGCAGCGCCCTTCCCGGGGTGGGAGAGACCCAGTACTTC